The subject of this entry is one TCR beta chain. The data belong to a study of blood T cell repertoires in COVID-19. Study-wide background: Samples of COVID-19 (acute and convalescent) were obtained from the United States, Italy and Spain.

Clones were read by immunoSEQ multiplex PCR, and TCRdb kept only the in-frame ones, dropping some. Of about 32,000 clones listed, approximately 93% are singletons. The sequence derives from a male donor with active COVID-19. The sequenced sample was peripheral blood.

The CDR3 region is CASSHGGREGTEAFF. DNA for the CDR3: TGCGCCAGCAGCCACGGGGGCAGGGAGGGAACTGAAGCTTTCTTT. The gene calls are TRBV5-1 and TRBJ1-1, with D perhaps matching TRBD1 (6 bases). Germline values: CDR1 SGHRS, CDR2 YFSETQ. V was trimmed by 4 bases and J by 5 bases, leaving 18 bases between them. The CDR3 spans 15 residues.